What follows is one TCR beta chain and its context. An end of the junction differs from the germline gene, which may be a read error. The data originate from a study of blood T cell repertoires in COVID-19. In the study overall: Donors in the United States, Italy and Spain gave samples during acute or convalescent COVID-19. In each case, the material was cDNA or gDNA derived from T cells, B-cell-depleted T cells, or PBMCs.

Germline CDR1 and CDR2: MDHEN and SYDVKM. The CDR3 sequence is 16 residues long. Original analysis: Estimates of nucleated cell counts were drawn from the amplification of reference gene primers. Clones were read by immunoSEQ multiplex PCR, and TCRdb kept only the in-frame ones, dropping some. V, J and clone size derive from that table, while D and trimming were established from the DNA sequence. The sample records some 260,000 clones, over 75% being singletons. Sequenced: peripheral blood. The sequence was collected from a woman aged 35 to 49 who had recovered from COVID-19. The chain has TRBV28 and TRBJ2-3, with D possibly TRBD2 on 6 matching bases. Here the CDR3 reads CASSLYGAGSLDTQYF. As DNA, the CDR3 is TGTGCCAGCAGCTTATACGGGGCCGGGAGTTTAGATACGCAGTATTTT.